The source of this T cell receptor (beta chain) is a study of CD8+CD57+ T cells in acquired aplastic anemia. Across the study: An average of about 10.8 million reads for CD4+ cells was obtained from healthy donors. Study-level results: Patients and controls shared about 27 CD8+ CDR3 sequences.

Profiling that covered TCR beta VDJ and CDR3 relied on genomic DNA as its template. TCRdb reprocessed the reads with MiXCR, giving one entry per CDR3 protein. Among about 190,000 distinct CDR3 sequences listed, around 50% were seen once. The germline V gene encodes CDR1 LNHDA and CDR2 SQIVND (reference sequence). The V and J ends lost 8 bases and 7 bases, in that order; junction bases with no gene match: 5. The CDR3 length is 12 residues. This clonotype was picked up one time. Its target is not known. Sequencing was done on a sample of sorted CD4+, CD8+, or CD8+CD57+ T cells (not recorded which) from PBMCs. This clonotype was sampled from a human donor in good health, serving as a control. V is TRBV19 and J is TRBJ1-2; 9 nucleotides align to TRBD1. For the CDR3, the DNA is TGTGCCAGTGACCACAGGGGGCTTGGCTACACCTTC. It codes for CASDHRGLGYTF. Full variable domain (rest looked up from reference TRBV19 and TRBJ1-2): DGGITQSPKYLFRKEGQNVTLSCEQNLNHDAMYWYRQDPGQGLRLIYYSQIVNDFQKGDIAEGYSVSREKKESFPLTVTSAQKNPTAFYLCASDHRGLGYTFGSGTRLTVV.